These 22 T cell receptor beta chains came from one sample sequenced in a study of control samples from healthy donors and cancer patients. Assay: immunoSEQ multiplex PCR; the TCRdb copy retains only in-frame clones and omits some. Here the sample spans around 140,000 clones, about 89% being singletons. Sequencing used blood. These receptor sequences come from a man between 18 and 29 years old in good health.

The chain carries TRBV30 and TRBJ2-5; D ambiguous. V lost 1 base and J lost 4, with 7 bases in between. CDR1 GTSNPN and CDR2 SVGIG come from the germline V gene (reference sequence). The CDR3 runs to 12 residues. CDR3 sequence reads: CAWSGGRETQYF. Written as DNA, the CDR3 is TGTGCCTGGAGTGGAGGAAGAGAGACCCAGTACTTC.

V gene TRBV3-1 (or the pseudogene TRBV3-2) combines with J gene TRBJ1-1, with 8 bases identical to TRBD1. Germline CDR1 LGHDT, CDR2 YNNKEL (reference sequence). This CDR3 is built from 12 residues. After removal of 6 bases from V and 10 bases from J, the junction contained 7 bases not matched to a gene. CDR3 DNA: TGTGCCAGCAGTGCAGGGGGCGCAGGAGCTTTCTTT. Residues: CASSAGGAGAFF.

V is TRBV6-5 and J is TRBJ1-3; D is possibly TRBD1 (5 bases). Trimming took off 3 bases at V and 3 bases at J, with 9 bases between the two ends. Germline V gene lookup returns CDR1 MNHEY and CDR2 SVGAGI. This CDR3 has 14 residues. The CDR3 DNA reads TGTGCCAGCAGTTATCTAGGGGTTGGAAACACCATATATTTT. It is translated as CASSYLGVGNTIYF.

V and J are TRBV5-5 and TRBJ2-3; no clear D gene. The germline gives CDR1 SGHKS, CDR2 YYEKEE (reference sequence). V shed 5 bases and J shed 3 bases, with 10 bases lying between them. The CDR3 is 13 residues long. The CDR3 DNA sequence: TGTGCCAGCAGTCCCCAGGAAACAGATACGCAGTATTTT. It encodes CASSPQETDTQYF.

V gene TRBV23-1 combines with J gene TRBJ2-3; D gene uncertain. TRBV23-1 qualifies as an ORF whose function is uncertain. Trimming pared 0 bases from V and 2 bases from J, leaving 12 bases between. The CDR3 contains 16 residues. The CDR3, as DNA: TGCGCCAGCAGTCAATCGGGCAGTAGATACACAGATACGCAGTATTTT. Its protein is CASSQSGSRYTDTQYF.

V usage is TRBV19 and J usage is TRBJ2-1; D is uncertain. CDR1 is LNHDA and CDR2 is SQIVND in the germline V gene (reference sequence). The CDR3 is 13 amino acids. The V end lost 4 bases, the J end lost 4 bases, and 8 bases lay between the germline ends. CDR3 residues: CASSKLDYNEQFF. DNA of the CDR3: TGTGCCAGTAGTAAACTGGATTACAATGAGCAGTTCTTC.

This chain joins TRBV4-3 and TRBJ2-2, with no clear D. CDR1 is LGHNA, CDR2 YSLEER, per germline. The CDR3 extends over 14 amino acids. V lost 0 bases and J 6 bases, leaving 8 bases between the germline ends. DNA of the CDR3: TGCGCCAGCAGCCAAGATAAGAGCGCCGGGGAGCTGTTTTTT. It encodes CASSQDKSAGELFF.

The chain is built from TRBV24-1 and TRBJ2-6, with no clear D. V dropped 9 bases and J dropped 2 bases, with 16 bases sitting between them. Germline CDR1 reads KGHDR; CDR2 reads SFDVKD. The CDR3 is 16 residues long. The CDR3 region is CATPDGVGAGANVLTF. The CDR3 coding sequence is TGTGCCACCCCTGATGGGGTTGGGGCTGGGGCCAACGTCCTGACTTTC.

The chain joins TRBV2 to TRBJ1-5; no clear D gene. Trimming removed 6 bases from V and 5 bases from J, with 11 bases in between. The CDR3 spans 13 residues. Germline V gives CDR1 SNHLY, CDR2 FYNNEI. The CDR3 reads CASRGRSDQPQHF. CDR3 DNA: TGTGCCAGCAGAGGACGTTCCGATCAGCCCCAGCATTTT.

The V gene is TRBV19, the J gene TRBJ2-7; either TRBD1 or TRBD2 may supply D (6 bases each). Per the germline V gene, CDR1 is LNHDA and CDR2 is SQIVND (reference sequence). This CDR3 is built from 14 residues. V was trimmed by 1 base and J by 4 bases, leaving 11 bases between them. The CDR3 coding sequence is TGTGCCAGTAGTATAGCGGGGGCGATGTACGAGCAGTACTTC. Amino acids: CASSIAGAMYEQYF. The whole variable domain, remainder taken from reference TRBV19 and TRBJ2-7, is DGGITQSPKYLFRKEGQNVTLSCEQNLNHDAMYWYRQDPGQGLRLIYYSQIVNDFQKGDIAEGYSVSREKKESFPLTVTSAQKNPTAFYLCASSIAGAMYEQYFGPGTRLTVT.

The chain uses TRBV10-2 and TRBJ2-2; maybe TRBD1 (5 bases). Germline V lookup: CDR1 WSHSY, CDR2 SAAADI. The CDR3 has 14 residues. V lost 2 bases, J lost 6 bases, and 10 bases lay in between. CDR3 amino acids: CASSEDSVPGELFF. The CDR3 DNA follows: TGCGCCAGCAGTGAGGACAGTGTCCCCGGGGAGCTGTTTTTT.

The V and J genes are TRBV28 and TRBJ1-3; no reliable D call. Germline lookup yields CDR1 MDHEN and CDR2 SYDVKM. CDR3 size: 13 residues. V was cut by 4 bases and J by 2 bases, with 6 bases left in between. The CDR3 region is CASSSTAGNTIYF. CDR3 in DNA: TGTGCCAGCAGTTCTACAGCTGGAAACACCATATATTTT.

This clone was seen more than once but under ten times. The gene calls are TRBV5-1 and TRBJ1-6; D gene ambiguous. The germline gives CDR1 SGHRS, CDR2 YFSETQ. CDR3 size: 15 residues. Trimming shortened V by 4 bases and J by 7 bases, and 15 bases separated the two germline ends. The CDR3 is CASSPSDRPNSPLHF. CDR3 DNA: TGCGCCAGCAGCCCCTCTGACCGACCAAATTCACCCCTCCACTTT.

The chain links TRBV5-1 to TRBJ2-1, with D uncertain. This CDR3 is built from 14 residues. CDR1 and CDR2 from the germline V gene are SGHRS and YFSETQ. Trimming shortened V by 7 bases and J by 7 bases, and 18 bases separated the two germline ends. The CDR3 bases are TGCGCCAGCGCCCTTCGGGTCGACTCGAATGAGCAGTTCTTC. Protein sequence: CASALRVDSNEQFF.

This sequence joins TRBV27 and TRBJ1-6, with 11 bases that match TRBD1. The trim removed 5 bases at V and 10 bases at J, leaving 4 bases unmatched. This CDR3 is built from 14 residues. Germline CDR1 MNHEY, CDR2 SMNVEV (reference sequence). The CDR3 is CASSEDRGLSPLHF. DNA for the CDR3: TGTGCCAGCAGTGAGGACAGGGGGCTATCACCCCTCCACTTT.

The chain links TRBV5-1 to TRBJ1-1, with 7 bases lining up with TRBD1. CDR1 is SGHRS and CDR2 is YFSETQ in the germline V gene. The CDR3 is made up of 16 amino acids. The trim removed 5 bases at V and 1 base at J, leaving 11 bases unmatched. The CDR3 nucleotides are TGCGCCAGCAGTTCTACCACAGGGGCTGGGAACACTGAAGCTTTCTTT. This sequence encodes CASSSTTGAGNTEAFF.

The chain employs TRBV2 and TRBJ1-6; D is undetermined. The germline V gene encodes CDR1 SNHLY and CDR2 FYNNEI. Trimming removed 6 bases from V and 18 bases from J, with 15 bases in between. This CDR3 is built from 11 residues. This CDR3 reads CASSQGTGSHF. Here the CDR3 DNA reads TGTGCCAGCAGCCAAGGAACCGGCTCCCACTTT. Using reference TRBV2 and TRBJ1-6 for the parts outside the CDR3, the full variable domain is EPEVTQTPSHQVTQMGQEVILRCVPISNHLYFYWYRQILGQKVEFLVSFYNNEISEKSEIFDDQFSVERPDGSNFTLKIRSTKLEDSAMYFCASSQGTGSHFGNGTRLTVT.

The chain links TRBV5-8 to TRBJ1-3; 7 bases are shared with TRBD1. J gave up 6 bases and V 0 bases, and 9 bases lay outside the gene matches. Germline loops: CDR1 SGHTS, CDR2 YDEGEE. The CDR3 is 16 amino acids. For the CDR3, the DNA is TGTGCCAGCAGCTTGGTCCAGGGGGAGCCCTTAAACACCATATATTTT. Its protein product is CASSLVQGEPLNTIYF.

The chain recombines TRBV24-1 with TRBJ2-2, with 9 bases identical to TRBD1. The CDR3 contains 15 residues. Losses at the gene ends were 4 bases for V and 4 bases for J; bases not matched to a gene: 3. Germline-derived CDR1 and CDR2 are KGHDR and SFDVKD. The CDR3 bases are TGTGCCACCAGTGAGGGGACAGGGCTCACCGGGGAGCTGTTTTTT. It codes for CATSEGTGLTGELFF.

V gene TRBV7-9 combines with J gene TRBJ2-3, with D unclear. The V gene's germline CDR1 is SEHNR and CDR2 FQNEAQ (reference sequence). The CDR3 is made up of 16 amino acids. Trimming removed 3 bases at V and 2 bases at J, with 15 bases between. As DNA, the CDR3 is TGTGCCAGCAGCTTGGCCCGGCAGGAGCCCACAGATACGCAGTATTTT. This gives the protein CASSLARQEPTDTQYF.

The CDR3 loop is CASTQGGRGYNEQFF. The DNA for the CDR3 is TGTGCCAGCACCCAAGGTGGGCGCGGCTACAATGAGCAGTTCTTC. The chain joins TRBV6-5 to TRBJ2-1; the D is unclear. Per germline, CDR1 MNHEY and CDR2 SVGAGI. V dropped 7 bases and J dropped 3 bases, with 16 bases sitting between them. The CDR3 runs to 15 residues.

This rearrangement joins TRBV7-9 to TRBJ1-2; 12 bases agree with TRBD1. V lost 3 bases to trimming and J lost 2 bases; unmatched junction nucleotides: 4. Germline V lookup: CDR1 SEHNR, CDR2 FQNEAQ (reference sequence). CDR3 length equals 16 residues. DNA for the CDR3: TGTGCCAGCAGCTTGGGACAGGGGGCTAGGAACTATGGCTACACCTTC. The encoded protein is CASSLGQGARNYGYTF.